The T cell receptor beta chain described here comes from a study of blood T cell repertoires in COVID-19. Original data processing: How many nucleated cells were present was estimated from reference gene primer amplification. Profiling relied on immunoSEQ multiplex PCR, and the TCRdb table lists in-frame clones only, not all of them. That table furnishes V, J and clone size, whereas the DNA furnished D and trimming. The sample carries 380,000 or so clones, roughly 90% recorded once. The CDR3 consists of 20 residues. Germline loops: CDR1 MGHRA, CDR2 YSYEKL. Trimming cost V 4 bases and J 4 bases; bases outside gene matches: 23. Recruits, aged roughly 18 to 89 years, lived in about two dozen US areas. Cohorts were assigned according to the clinical history that participants reported.

Sequencing was performed on PBMCs or T cells enriched from blood (not recorded which). The clonotype comes from a woman aged 25-40 years with acute COVID-19. The gene calls are TRBV4-1 and TRBJ2-7; 9 bases match TRBD1. The CDR3 region is CASSLPKGRDRAYSSYEQYF. The CDR3 DNA follows: TGCGCCAGCAGCCTTCCAAAGGGGCGGGACAGGGCCTATTCCTCTTACGAGCAGTACTTC.